The text below deals with one T cell receptor (beta chain). Its antigen is unidentified. The data stem from a study of shared clonotypes between healthy human individuals. Study-wide context: CD4 naive and CD4 memory each took three plates per donor, while CD8 naive took two and CD8 memory one. The study, taken as a whole, reports: Non-shared clonotypes were found to have lower generation probabilities than the clonotypes that were shared by all four of the sorted-subset donors.

Sequenced by immunoSEQ multiplex PCR; TCRdb stores in-frame clones only, minus some. The sample holds about 2.4 million clones, approximately 93% seen once. This sequence was found in a man between 18 and 29 years old in good health. Some clones in this sample may be carry-over from other donors' samples. The sequencing sample was made of naive CD4+ T cells from PBMCs. Indicated subset: CD45RA+ positively selected.

The CDR3 loop reads CASSVQGGTTGYGYTF. For the CDR3, the DNA is TGTGCCAGCAGCGTCCAGGGAGGCACCACGGGCTATGGCTACACCTTC. V is TRBV9 and J is TRBJ1-2; D possibly corresponds to TRBD1 (5 bases). V lost 2 bases and J lost 4, with 18 bases in between. CDR1 is SGDLS and CDR2 is YYNGEE in the germline V gene. CDR3 length: 16 residues.